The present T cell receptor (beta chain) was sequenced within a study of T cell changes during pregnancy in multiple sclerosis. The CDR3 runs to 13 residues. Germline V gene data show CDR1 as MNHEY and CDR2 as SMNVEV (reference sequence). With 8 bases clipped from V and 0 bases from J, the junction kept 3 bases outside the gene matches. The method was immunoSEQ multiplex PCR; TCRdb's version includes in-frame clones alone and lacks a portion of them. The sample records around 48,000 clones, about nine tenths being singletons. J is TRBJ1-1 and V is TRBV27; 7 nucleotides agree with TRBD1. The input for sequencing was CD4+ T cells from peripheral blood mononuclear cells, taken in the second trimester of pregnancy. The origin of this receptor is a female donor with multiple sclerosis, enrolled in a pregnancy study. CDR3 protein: CASGDSMNTEAFF. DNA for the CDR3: TGTGCCAGCGGGGACAGCATGAACACTGAAGCTTTCTTT.